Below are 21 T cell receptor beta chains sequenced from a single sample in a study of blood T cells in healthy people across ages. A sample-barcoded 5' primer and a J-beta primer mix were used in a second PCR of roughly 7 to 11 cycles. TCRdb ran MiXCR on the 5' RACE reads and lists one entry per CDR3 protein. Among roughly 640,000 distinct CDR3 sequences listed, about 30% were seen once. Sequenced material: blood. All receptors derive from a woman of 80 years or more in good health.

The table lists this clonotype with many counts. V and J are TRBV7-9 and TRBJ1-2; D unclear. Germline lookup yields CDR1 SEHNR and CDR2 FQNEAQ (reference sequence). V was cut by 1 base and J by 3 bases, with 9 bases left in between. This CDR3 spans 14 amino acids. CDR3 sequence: CASSLVSRYYGYTF. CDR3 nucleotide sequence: TGTGCCAGCAGCTTAGTTTCCAGGTACTATGGCTACACCTTC.

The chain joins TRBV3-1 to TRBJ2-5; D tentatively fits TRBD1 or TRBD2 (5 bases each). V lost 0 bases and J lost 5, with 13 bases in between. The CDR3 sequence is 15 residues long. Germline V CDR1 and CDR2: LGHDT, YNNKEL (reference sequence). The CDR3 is CASSQDSREWETQYF. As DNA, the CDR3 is TGTGCCAGCAGCCAAGATTCCAGGGAGTGGGAGACCCAGTACTTC.

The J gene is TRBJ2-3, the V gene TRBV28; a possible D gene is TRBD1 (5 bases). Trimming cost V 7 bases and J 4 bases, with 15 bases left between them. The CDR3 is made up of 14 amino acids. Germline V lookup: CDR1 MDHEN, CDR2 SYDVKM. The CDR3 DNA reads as TGTGCCAGCATTCGGAACAGGAAGGCAGATACGCAGTATTTT. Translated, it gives CASIRNRKADTQYF. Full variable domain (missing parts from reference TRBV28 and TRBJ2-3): DVKVTQSSRYLVKRTGEKVFLECVQDMDHENMFWYRQDPGLGLRLIYFSYDVKMKEKGDIPEGYSVSREKKERFSLILESASTNQTSMYLCASIRNRKADTQYFGPGTRLTVL.

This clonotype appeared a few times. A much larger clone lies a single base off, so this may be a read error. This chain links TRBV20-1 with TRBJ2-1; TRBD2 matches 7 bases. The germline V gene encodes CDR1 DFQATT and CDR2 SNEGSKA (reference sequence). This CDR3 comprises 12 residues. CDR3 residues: CRAGDGYNEQFF. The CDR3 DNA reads TGCAGGGCGGGGGACGGATACAATGAGCAGTTCTTC.

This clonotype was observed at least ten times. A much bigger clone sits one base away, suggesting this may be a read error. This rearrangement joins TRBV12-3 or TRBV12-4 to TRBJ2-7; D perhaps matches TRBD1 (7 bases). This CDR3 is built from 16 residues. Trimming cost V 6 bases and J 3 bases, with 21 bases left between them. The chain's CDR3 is CASRINRGTACYEQYF. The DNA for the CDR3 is TGTGCCAGCAGGATAAATCGGGGGACAGCCTGCTACGAGCAGTACTTC.

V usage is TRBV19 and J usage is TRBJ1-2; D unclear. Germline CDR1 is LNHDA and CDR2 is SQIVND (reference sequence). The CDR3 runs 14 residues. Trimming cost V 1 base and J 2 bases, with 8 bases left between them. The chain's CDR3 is CASSIGGRNYGYTF. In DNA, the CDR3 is TGTGCCAGTAGTATAGGAGGGAGAAACTATGGCTACACCTTC.

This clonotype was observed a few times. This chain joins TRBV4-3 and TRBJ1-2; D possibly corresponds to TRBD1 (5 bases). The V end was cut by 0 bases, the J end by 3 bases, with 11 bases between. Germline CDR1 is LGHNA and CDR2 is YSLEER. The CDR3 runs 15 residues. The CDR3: CASSQDSGGYYGYTF. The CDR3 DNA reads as TGCGCCAGCAGCCAAGATTCGGGGGGGTACTATGGCTACACCTTC.

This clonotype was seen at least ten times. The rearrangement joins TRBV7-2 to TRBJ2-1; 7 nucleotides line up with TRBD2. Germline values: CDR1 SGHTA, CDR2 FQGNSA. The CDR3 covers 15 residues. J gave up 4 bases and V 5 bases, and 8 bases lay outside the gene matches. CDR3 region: CASSPLRGSYNEQFF. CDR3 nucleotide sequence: TGTGCCAGCAGCCCCCTGCGGGGGTCTTACAATGAGCAGTTCTTC.

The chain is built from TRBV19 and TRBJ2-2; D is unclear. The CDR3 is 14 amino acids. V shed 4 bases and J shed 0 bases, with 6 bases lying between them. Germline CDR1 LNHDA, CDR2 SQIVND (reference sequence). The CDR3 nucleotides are TGTGCCAGTAGTACCGGACCGAACACCGGGGAGCTGTTTTTT. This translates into CASSTGPNTGELFF.

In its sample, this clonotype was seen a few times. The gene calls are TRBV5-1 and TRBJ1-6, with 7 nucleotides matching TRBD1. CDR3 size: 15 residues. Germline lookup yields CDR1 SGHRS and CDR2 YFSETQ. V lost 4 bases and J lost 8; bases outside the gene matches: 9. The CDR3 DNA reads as TGCGCCAGCAGCCGAACGACAGGGCCCGATTCACCCCTCCACTTT. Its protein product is CASSRTTGPDSPLHF.

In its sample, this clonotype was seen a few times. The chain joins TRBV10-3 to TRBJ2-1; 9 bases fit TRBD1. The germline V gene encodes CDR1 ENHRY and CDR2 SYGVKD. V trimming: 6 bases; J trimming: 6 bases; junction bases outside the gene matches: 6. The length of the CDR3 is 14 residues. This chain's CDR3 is CAISRDRDANEQFF. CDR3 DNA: TGTGCCATCAGCCGGGACAGGGATGCCAATGAGCAGTTCTTC.

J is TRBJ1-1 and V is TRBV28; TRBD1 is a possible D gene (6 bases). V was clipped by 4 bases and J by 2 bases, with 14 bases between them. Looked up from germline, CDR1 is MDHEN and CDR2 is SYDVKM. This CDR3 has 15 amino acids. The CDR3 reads CASSWTDRPNTEAFF. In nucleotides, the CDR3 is TGTGCCAGCAGTTGGACGGACAGACCTAACACTGAAGCTTTCTTT.

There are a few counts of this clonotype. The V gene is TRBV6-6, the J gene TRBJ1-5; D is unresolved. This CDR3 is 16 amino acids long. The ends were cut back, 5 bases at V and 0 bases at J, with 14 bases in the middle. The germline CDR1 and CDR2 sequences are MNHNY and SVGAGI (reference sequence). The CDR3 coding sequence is TGTGCCAGCAGTGTGAGGGCCTCTCTTAGCAATCAGCCCCAGCATTTT. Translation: CASSVRASLSNQPQHF.

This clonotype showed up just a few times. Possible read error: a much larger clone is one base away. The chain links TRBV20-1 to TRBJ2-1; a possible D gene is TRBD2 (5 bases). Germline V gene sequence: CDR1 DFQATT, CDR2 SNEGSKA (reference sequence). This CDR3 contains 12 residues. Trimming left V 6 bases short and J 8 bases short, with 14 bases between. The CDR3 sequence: CSAFPGRDEQFF. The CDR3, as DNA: TGCAGTGCCTTTCCGGGGAGAGATGAGCAGTTCTTC.

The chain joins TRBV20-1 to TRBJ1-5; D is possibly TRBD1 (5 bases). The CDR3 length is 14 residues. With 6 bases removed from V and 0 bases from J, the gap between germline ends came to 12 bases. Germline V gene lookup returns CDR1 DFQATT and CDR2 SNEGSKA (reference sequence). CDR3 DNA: TGCAGTGCCACGGGACGGGATAGCAATCAGCCCCAGCATTTT. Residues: CSATGRDSNQPQHF.

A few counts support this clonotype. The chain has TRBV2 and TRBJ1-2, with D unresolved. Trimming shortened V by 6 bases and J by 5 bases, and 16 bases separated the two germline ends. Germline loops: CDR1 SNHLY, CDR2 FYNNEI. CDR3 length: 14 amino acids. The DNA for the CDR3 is TGTGCCAGCAGGCAAACGGTAAACGGATATGGCTACACCTTC. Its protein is CASRQTVNGYGYTF.

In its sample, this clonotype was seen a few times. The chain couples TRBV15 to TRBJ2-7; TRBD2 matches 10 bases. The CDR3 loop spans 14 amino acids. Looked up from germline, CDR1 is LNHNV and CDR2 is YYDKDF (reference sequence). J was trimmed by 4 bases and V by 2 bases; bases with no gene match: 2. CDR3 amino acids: CATSRSSGRYEQYF. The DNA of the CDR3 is TGTGCCACCAGCAGATCTAGCGGGAGATACGAGCAGTACTTC.

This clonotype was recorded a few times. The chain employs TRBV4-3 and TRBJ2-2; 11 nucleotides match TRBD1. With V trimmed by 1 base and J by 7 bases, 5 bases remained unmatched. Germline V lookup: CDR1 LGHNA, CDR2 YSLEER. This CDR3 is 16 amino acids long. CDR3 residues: CASSQAGTGGFGELFF. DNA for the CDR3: TGCGCCAGCAGCCAAGCTGGGACAGGGGGATTCGGGGAGCTGTTTTTT.

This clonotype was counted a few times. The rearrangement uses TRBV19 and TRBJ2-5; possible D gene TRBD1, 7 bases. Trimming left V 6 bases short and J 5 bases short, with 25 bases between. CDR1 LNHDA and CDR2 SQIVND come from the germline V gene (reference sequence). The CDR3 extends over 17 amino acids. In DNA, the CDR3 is TGTGCCAGTAGCCTTGGGGGTGGACAGGCGGGATACGAGACCCAGTACTTC. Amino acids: CASSLGGGQAGYETQYF.

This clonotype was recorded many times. The CDR3 reads CASSFGRNTYEQYF. The CDR3 DNA reads as TGTGCCAGCAGCTTTGGCAGGAACACCTACGAGCAGTACTTC. The rearrangement joins TRBV7-2 to TRBJ2-7; D gene ambiguous. The CDR3 spans 14 residues. Trimming took off 3 bases at V and 2 bases at J, with 11 bases between the two ends. Germline V gives CDR1 SGHTA, CDR2 FQGNSA.

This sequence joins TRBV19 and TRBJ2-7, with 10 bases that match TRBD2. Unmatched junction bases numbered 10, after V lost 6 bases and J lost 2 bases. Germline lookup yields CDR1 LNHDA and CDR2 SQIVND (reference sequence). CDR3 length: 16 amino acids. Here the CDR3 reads CASRGQGLAGAYEQYF. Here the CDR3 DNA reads TGTGCCAGTAGGGGCCAGGGGCTAGCGGGGGCCTACGAGCAGTACTTC.